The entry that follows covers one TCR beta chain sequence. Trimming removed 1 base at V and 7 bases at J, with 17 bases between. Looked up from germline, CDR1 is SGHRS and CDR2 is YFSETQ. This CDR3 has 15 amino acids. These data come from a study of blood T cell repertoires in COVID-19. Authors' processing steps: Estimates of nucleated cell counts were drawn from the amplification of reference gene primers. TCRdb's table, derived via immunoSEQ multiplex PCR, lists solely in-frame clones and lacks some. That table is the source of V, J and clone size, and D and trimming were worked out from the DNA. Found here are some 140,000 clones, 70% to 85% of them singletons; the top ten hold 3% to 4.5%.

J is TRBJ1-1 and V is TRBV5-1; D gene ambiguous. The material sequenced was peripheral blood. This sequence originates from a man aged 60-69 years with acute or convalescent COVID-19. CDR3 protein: CASSLNPAGQIEAFF. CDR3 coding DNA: TGCGCCAGCAGCTTGAACCCTGCAGGCCAAATTGAAGCTTTCTTT.